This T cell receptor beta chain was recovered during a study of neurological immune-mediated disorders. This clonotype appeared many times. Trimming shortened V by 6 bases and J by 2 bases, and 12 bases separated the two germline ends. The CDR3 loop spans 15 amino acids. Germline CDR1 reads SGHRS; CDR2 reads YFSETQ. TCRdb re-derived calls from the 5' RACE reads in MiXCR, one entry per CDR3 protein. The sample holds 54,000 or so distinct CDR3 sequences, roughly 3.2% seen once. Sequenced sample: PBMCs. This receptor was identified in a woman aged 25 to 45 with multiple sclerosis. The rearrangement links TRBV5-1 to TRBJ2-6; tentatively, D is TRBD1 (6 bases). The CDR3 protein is CASTGERAGANVLTF. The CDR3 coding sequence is TGCGCCAGCACAGGGGAAAGGGCTGGGGCCAACGTCCTGACTTTC.